The rows below give T cell receptor beta chains drawn from one sample of a study of beta chain features in type 1 diabetes. Profiling relied on immunoSEQ multiplex PCR, and the TCRdb table lists in-frame clones only, not all of them. Of a few hundred thousand clones in the sample, about 16% were seen once. The sequenced sample was naive CD4+ T cells from blood. These receptors originate from a woman between 18 and 29 years old in good health. Each CDR3 is given with its conserved first and last residue. D genes are given only for firm matches. Clone size, where shown, is once, few, many, or a class for clones that have expanded.

CDR3 protein | CDR3 DNA | J gene | clone size | D gene | V gene
CAISVGRGGTDTQYF | TGTGCCATCAGTGTGGGCCGGGGTGGCACAGATACGCAGTATTTT | TRBJ2-3 | . | . | TRBV10-3
CSVAQGASSYEQYF | TGCAGCGTTGCACAGGGGGCCAGCTCCTACGAGCAGTACTTC | TRBJ2-7 | . | TRBD1 | TRBV29-1
CASTTSGSHSYNEQFF | TGTGCCAGCACGACTAGCGGTTCTCACTCCTACAATGAGCAGTTCTTC | TRBJ2-1 | few | TRBD2 | TRBV9
CASSSTGTGANVLTF | TGTGCCAGCAGCTCGACAGGGACCGGGGCCAACGTCCTGACTTTC | TRBJ2-6 | few | TRBD1 | TRBV7-3
CASSKAMNEQFF | TGTGCCAGCAGCAAAGCAATGAACGAGCAGTTCTTC | TRBJ2-1 | . | . | TRBV5-6
CSVGSGKNTEAFF | TGCAGCGTTGGTTCGGGGAAGAACACTGAAGCTTTCTTT | TRBJ1-1 | . | . | TRBV29-1
CASSFSGQGTLNEKLFF | TGTGCCAGCAGTTTCTCCGGACAGGGGACTTTGAATGAAAAACTGTTTTTT | TRBJ1-4 | . | TRBD1 | TRBV27
CASRGTDYYGYTF | TGTGCCAGCAGGGGTACTGACTACTATGGCTACACCTTC | TRBJ1-2 | . | . | TRBV2
CASSMRRAGGGQPQHF | TGTGCCAGTAGTATGAGGAGGGCAGGGGGTGGTCAGCCCCAGCATTTT | TRBJ1-5 | . | TRBD1 | TRBV19
CSVAASGSRYEQYF | TGCAGCGTTGCAGCTAGCGGGAGTCGGTACGAGCAGTACTTC | TRBJ2-7 | . | TRBD2 | TRBV29-1
CASSKQKAHGYTF | TGTGCCAGCAGCAAACAGAAGGCGCATGGCTACACCTTC | TRBJ1-2 | few | . | TRBV9
CASSLGQGGPQYF | TGTGCCAGCAGTCTAGGACAGGGAGGGCCCCAGTACTTC | TRBJ2-5 | . | . | TRBV27
CASSERTELSTDTQYF | TGTGCCAGCAGCGAAAGGACTGAACTAAGCACAGATACGCAGTATTTT | TRBJ2-3 | . | . | TRBV9
CASAKQLASYEQYF | TGCGCCAGCGCGAAACAACTAGCCTCCTACGAGCAGTACTTC | TRBJ2-7 | . | . | TRBV5-1
CASSLTVSNGELFF | TGTGCCAGCAGCTTAACCGTAAGCAACGGGGAGCTGTTTTTT | TRBJ2-2 | . | . | TRBV5-6
CASNRVNTGELFF | TGTGCCAGCAACAGGGTTAATACCGGGGAGCTGTTTTTT | TRBJ2-2 | few | . | TRBV2
CASHRETYEQYF | TGTGCCAGCCACAGGGAGACCTACGAGCAGTACTTC | TRBJ2-7 | few | . | TRBV28
CASSTRVGQPQHF | TGTGCCAGCAGCACCAGGGTCGGGCAGCCCCAGCATTTT | TRBJ1-5 | . | . | TRBV13
CASGFDLYNEQFF | TGTGCTAGTGGTTTTGACTTGTACAATGAGCAGTTCTTC | TRBJ2-1 | . | . | TRBV12-5
CASAQGVDQPQHF | TGTGCCAGCGCCCAGGGGGTAGATCAGCCCCAGCATTTT | TRBJ1-5 | few | TRBD1 | TRBV18
CASREVTGELFF | TGTGCCAGCAGAGAGGTCACCGGGGAGCTGTTTTTT | TRBJ2-2 | few | . | TRBV9
CASRLANGGRAHEQYF | TGTGCAAGTCGCTTAGCGAATGGCGGGAGGGCCCACGAGCAGTACTTC | TRBJ2-7 | few | . | TRBV12-2
CASSHRDRGTEAFF | TGCGCCAGCAGCCACAGGGACAGAGGGACTGAAGCTTTCTTT | TRBJ1-1 | few | TRBD1 | TRBV4-1
CASRTEGVPGEQYF | TGTGCCAGTAGGACAGAGGGAGTCCCAGGGGAGCAGTACTTC | TRBJ2-7 | few | . | TRBV28
CASSVAGSQETQYF | TGTGCCAGCAGCGTAGCGGGGTCACAAGAGACCCAGTACTTC | TRBJ2-5 | . | TRBD2 | TRBV7-3
CASSQSGTHNTGELFF | TGCGCCAGCAGCCAGAGTGGGACTCATAACACCGGGGAGCTGTTTTTT | TRBJ2-2 | . | . | TRBV4-1
CASSVGLAGSYEQYF | TGTGCCAGCAGCGTAGGACTAGCGGGTTCCTACGAGCAGTACTTC | TRBJ2-7 | . | TRBD2 | TRBV9
CSVAPTGPSSYNEQFF | TGCAGCGTTGCCCCCACAGGGCCTAGCTCCTACAATGAGCAGTTCTTC | TRBJ2-1 | few | . | TRBV29-1
CASSSRHGGRIYNEQFF | TGTGCCAGCAGTTCCCGTCACGGCGGGAGGATATACAATGAGCAGTTCTTC | TRBJ2-1 | . | TRBD2 | TRBV28
CASSDTMGKGYTF | TGTGCCAGCAGCGACACAATGGGCAAAGGCTACACCTTC | TRBJ1-2 | . | . | TRBV6-5
CASRGRGRWQYF | TGTGCCAGCAGAGGAAGGGGTAGGTGGCAGTACTTC | TRBJ2-7 | . | . | TRBV28
CASSLWAGLGHNEQFF | TGCGCCAGCAGCTTGTGGGCGGGACTAGGGCACAATGAGCAGTTCTTC | TRBJ2-1 | . | TRBD2 | TRBV5-1
CASSSTGTRTYEQYF | TGTGCCAGCAGTTCGACCGGGACAAGAACCTACGAGCAGTACTTC | TRBJ2-7 | . | . | TRBV2
CASSLASGSFQQFF | TGCGCCAGCAGCTTGGCTAGCGGGAGTTTCCAGCAGTTCTTC | TRBJ2-1 | few | TRBD2 | TRBV5-1
CASSSGDRGIQYF | TGCGCCAGCAGCTCCGGCGACCGGGGCATTCAGTACTTC | TRBJ2-4 | few | . | TRBV4-3
CAWSVLINEKLFF | TGTGCCTGGAGTGTACTGATCAATGAAAAACTGTTTTTT | TRBJ1-4 | . | . | TRBV30
CASSFGVAEYEQFF | TGCGCCAGCAGCTTCGGGGTAGCCGAGTATGAGCAGTTCTTC | TRBJ2-1 | few | . | TRBV5-1